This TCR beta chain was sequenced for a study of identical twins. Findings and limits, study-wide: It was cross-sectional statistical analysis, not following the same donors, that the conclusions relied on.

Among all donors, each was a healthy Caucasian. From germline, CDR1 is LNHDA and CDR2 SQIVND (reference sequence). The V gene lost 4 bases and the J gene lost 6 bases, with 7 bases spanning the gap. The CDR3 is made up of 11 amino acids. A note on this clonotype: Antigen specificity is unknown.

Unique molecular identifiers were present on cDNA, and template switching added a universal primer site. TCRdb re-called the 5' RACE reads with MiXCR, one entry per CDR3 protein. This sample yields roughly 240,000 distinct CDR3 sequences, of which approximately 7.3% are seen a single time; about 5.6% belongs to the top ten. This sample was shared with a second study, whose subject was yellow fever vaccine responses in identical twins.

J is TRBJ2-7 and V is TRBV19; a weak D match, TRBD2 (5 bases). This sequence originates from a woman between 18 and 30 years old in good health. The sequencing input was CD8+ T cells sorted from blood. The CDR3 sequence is CASSRGAEQYF. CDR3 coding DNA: TGTGCCAGTAGTAGGGGAGCCGAGCAGTACTTC.